The clone carrying this T cell receptor (beta chain) was counted between two and nine times. The data belong to a study of T cells in Graves' hyperthyroidism and ophthalmopathy. The blood specimen was taken at initial hyperthyroidism diagnosis, before any ophthalmopathy symptoms. Amplified TCR beta CDR3 regions came from RNA transcripts. The TCR CDR3 was amplified in a first-round RT-PCR using the HTBI primer set. One entry per CDR3 protein results from TCRdb running MiXCR on the multiplex PCR reads. The table has nearly 600,000 distinct CDR3 sequences, around 14% seen once. Trimming pared 1 base from V and 5 bases from J, leaving 15 bases between. Germline V gene lookup returns CDR1 SEHNR and CDR2 FQNEAQ (reference sequence). The CDR3 length is 15 residues.

The specimen was blood. This sequence originates from a woman aged 25 to 39 with Graves' hyperthyroidism that later progressed to Graves' ophthalmopathy. This chain uses TRBV7-9 with TRBJ2-7, with D maybe TRBD2 (5 bases). In DNA, the CDR3 is TGTGCCAGCAGCTTAGAGGAGGCAGCTGCCCACGAGCAGTACTTC. Its protein product is CASSLEEAAAHEQYF.